This passage covers 14 T cell receptor beta chains from one sample sequenced in a study of CD8+ T cells in alopecia areata. Treatment given: oral pan-JAK inhibitor, 5-10 mg twice daily. Extraction and reverse transcription of RNA yielded cDNA as the sequencing template. The assay was immunoSEQ multiplex PCR, and TCRdb's table has in-frame clones only and misses some. The data show more than 85,000 clones, with roughly three fifths seen just once and around 15% held by the top ten. This sample comprised CD8+ T cells sorted from blood, obtained at week 4, from a patient treated with tofacitinib. Source of these receptors: a human donor with alopecia areata.

This chain links TRBV27 with TRBJ2-1; 7 nucleotides match TRBD2. CDR1 and CDR2 from the germline V gene are MNHEY and SMNVEV (reference sequence). After removal of 5 bases from V and 0 bases from J, the junction contained 1 base not matched to a gene. CDR3 length: 14 residues. Written as DNA, the CDR3 is TGTGCCAGCAGTGGGACTAACTCCTACAATGAGCAGTTCTTC. As protein: CASSGTNSYNEQFF.

This clone appeared once. The chain links TRBV4-1 to TRBJ2-1; TRBD2 matches at 14 bases. Trimming took 2 bases from V and 8 from J; bases not matched to a gene: 8. CDR3 length: 17 residues. Germline CDR1 and CDR2: MGHRA and YSYEKL. The CDR3 loop reads CASSQYTGTSGSYEQFF. CDR3 bases: TGCGCCAGCAGCCAATATACCGGGACTAGCGGGAGTTATGAGCAGTTCTTC.

Only one count was recorded for this clone. The rearrangement links TRBV27 to TRBJ1-5; D may be TRBD1 (5 bases). Germline CDR1 and CDR2: MNHEY and SMNVEV (reference sequence). This CDR3 spans 15 amino acids. Trimming removed 6 bases at V and 0 bases at J, with 12 bases between. CDR3 residues: CASSKTVPSNQPQHF. CDR3 nucleotides: TGTGCCAGCAGCAAGACAGTACCTAGCAATCAGCCCCAGCATTTT.

Remarks on this clone: This sample also contains other DNA sequences that code for the same CDR3. This chain uses TRBV6-5 with TRBJ2-6; D remains unclear. V was shortened by 2 bases and J by 3 bases, with 5 bases between the two germline ends. Germline values: CDR1 MNHEY, CDR2 SVGAGI. The CDR3 covers 14 residues. The CDR3 DNA sequence: TGTGCCAGCAGTTACAGTAGTGGGGCCAACGTCCTGACTTTC. As protein: CASSYSSGANVLTF.

The table lists this clone with a few counts. J is TRBJ2-2 and V is TRBV9; D gene uncertain. Trimming removed 3 bases at V and 4 bases at J, with 4 bases between. Germline CDR1 SGDLS, CDR2 YYNGEE. This CDR3 is built from 12 residues. CDR3 in DNA: TGTGCCAGCAGCGGGGCCACCGGGGAGCTGTTTTTT. Its protein product is CASSGATGELFF.

This clone showed up just a few times. The gene calls are TRBV7-9 and TRBJ2-7, with D possibly being TRBD1 (6 bases). Germline CDR1 is SEHNR and CDR2 is FQNEAQ (reference sequence). V dropped 5 bases and J dropped 4 bases, with 12 bases sitting between them. The CDR3 spans 13 residues. This CDR3 reads CASSGWTEYEQYF. CDR3 DNA sequence: TGTGCCAGCAGCGGGTGGACAGAGTACGAGCAGTACTTC.

This clone came up once. The V call is TRBV7-9, the J call TRBJ1-6; D is possibly TRBD1 (6 bases). Trimming pared 5 bases from V and 6 bases from J, leaving 14 bases between. The CDR3 covers 15 residues. Germline V lookup: CDR1 SEHNR, CDR2 FQNEAQ (reference sequence). This CDR3 is CASSPQGLPNSPLHF. CDR3 in DNA: TGTGCCAGCAGCCCGCAGGGGCTGCCTAATTCACCCCTCCACTTT. The variable domain in full, with the rest retrieved from reference TRBV7-9 and TRBJ1-6, is DTGVSQNPRHKITKRGQNVTFRCDPISEHNRLYWYRQTLGQGPEFLTYFQNEAQLEKSRLLSDRFSAERPKGSFSTLEIQRTEQGDSAMYLCASSPQGLPNSPLHFGNGTRLTVT.

The CDR3 loop is CASSLRSGGGGTDTQYF. The DNA for the CDR3 is TGTGCCAGCAGTTTAAGGTCGGGAGGCGGGGGCACAGATACGCAGTATTTT. This rearrangement joins TRBV28 to TRBJ2-3, with 7 positions matching TRBD2. V shed 2 bases and J 1 base; nucleotides not matched to a gene: 9. This CDR3 region has 17 residues. Per germline, CDR1 MDHEN and CDR2 SYDVKM.

CDR3 nucleotide sequence: TGTGCCAGCAAGCCGGGACAGGGTGCCTACGAGCAGTACTTC. Translated, it gives CASKPGQGAYEQYF. The rearrangement joins TRBV2 to TRBJ2-7, with TRBD1 matching 9 bases. Germline V CDR1 and CDR2: SNHLY, FYNNEI. V gave up 7 bases and J gave up 2 bases; unmatched junction bases: 6. This CDR3 has 14 amino acids.

This clone was detected a few times. This sequence joins TRBV29-1 and TRBJ1-1; D unclear. Germline CDR1 is SQVTM and CDR2 is ANQGSEA. V lost 6 bases, J lost 0 bases, and 11 bases lay in between. This CDR3 is built from 13 residues. The CDR3, as DNA: TGCAGCGTACCGGGAGACATGAACACTGAAGCTTTCTTT. As protein: CSVPGDMNTEAFF.

The V gene is TRBV13, the J gene TRBJ2-5; 10 bases align to TRBD1. Germline V lookup: CDR1 PRHDT, CDR2 FYEKMQ (reference sequence). This CDR3 comprises 15 residues. V was clipped by 5 bases and J by 4 bases; unmatched bases: 7. CDR3 in DNA: TGTGCCAGCAGCAACCGGGACAGGGGTGGAGAGACCCAGTACTTC. Translating gives CASSNRDRGGETQYF. The full variable domain, its missing parts supplied by reference TRBV13 and TRBJ2-5, is AAGVIQSPRHLIKEKRETATLKCYPIPRHDTVYWYQQGPGQDPQFLISFYEKMQSDKGSIPDRFSAQQFSDYHSELNMSSLELGDSALYFCASSNRDRGGETQYFGPGTRLLVL.

This clone came up once. The chain couples TRBV28 to TRBJ2-5; TRBD2 matches 8 bases. The CDR3 contains 17 residues. V shed 6 bases and J 4 bases; nucleotides not matched to a gene: 16. In germline, CDR1 is MDHEN, CDR2 SYDVKM. CDR3 sequence: CASSPRVAGMVGETQYF. Written as DNA, the CDR3 is TGTGCCAGCAGCCCCAGGGTAGCGGGAATGGTAGGAGAGACCCAGTACTTC.

The chain joins TRBV10-3 to TRBJ2-5; 12 bases are a match to TRBD1. The V and J ends lost 3 bases and 4 bases, in that order; junction bases with no gene match: 9. Germline V gene data show CDR1 as ENHRY and CDR2 as SYGVKD. The length of the CDR3 is 17 residues. CDR3: CAISDPGTGGWIETQYF. DNA of the CDR3: TGTGCCATCAGTGACCCCGGGACAGGGGGCTGGATAGAGACCCAGTACTTC.

V and J are TRBV30 and TRBJ2-5; no definite D call. Trimming left V 0 bases short and J 5 bases short, with 7 bases between. Germline V gives CDR1 GTSNPN, CDR2 SVGIG (reference sequence). The CDR3 is 12 residues long. CDR3 DNA sequence: TGTGCCTGGAGTGTACGTGTGGAGACCCAGTACTTC. It is translated as CAWSVRVETQYF.